This T cell receptor beta chain was documented in a study of cytomegalovirus exposure and HLA in healthy donors. Study context: A subsequent analysis reported that the roughly 120 validation repertoires were produced on the same platform that had also been used for the roughly 700 first-cohort repertoires.

The study's findings and limits: According to the study, 150 to 200 TCR beta chains were cytomegalovirus-associated.

Concerning this clone itself: Its antigen is unknown.

Clones were sequenced by immunoSEQ multiplex PCR, and TCRdb holds only the in-frame ones, with some missing. This table holds around 170,000 clones, 70% to 90% found once. The CDR3 has 14 amino acids. V shed 2 bases and J shed 3 bases, with 10 bases lying between them. The germline gives CDR1 MGHRA, CDR2 YSYEKL. This chain links TRBV4-1 with TRBJ1-1; D is undetermined. This clonotype was obtained from a man aged 18 to 29 in good health and CMV-seronegative. The specimen sequenced was PBMCs. The CDR3 sequence: CASSQKREYTEAFF. In DNA, the CDR3 is TGCGCCAGCAGCCAAAAGAGAGAGTACACTGAAGCTTTCTTT.